This T cell receptor (beta chain) comes out of a study of cytomegalovirus exposure and HLA in healthy donors. This PCR relied on a set of 60 Vbeta primers and 13 Jbeta primers. This table comes from immunoSEQ multiplex PCR, and its TCRdb copy is limited to in-frame clones, with some not included. The data contain 140,000 to 150,000 clones, roughly 72% of them singletons. This clone has a single count. The antigen is undetermined. Study results and caveats: Cytomegalovirus-associated TCR beta chains were listed, numbering 164.

V was cut by 1 base and J by 8 bases, with 18 bases left in between. CDR1 SGHRS and CDR2 YFSETQ come from the germline V gene. This CDR3 contains 16 residues. This clonotype was sampled from a man in his forties or fifties in good health and CMV-seronegative. The chain joins TRBV5-1 to TRBJ1-4, with a possible D match to TRBD1 (6 bases). The sequenced sample consisted of PBMCs. The CDR3: CASSLTPGVGYEKLFF. The CDR3 coding sequence is TGCGCCAGCAGCTTGACCCCAGGGGTAGGATACGAAAAACTGTTTTTT.